These 2 T cell receptor beta chains came from one sample sequenced in a study of cytomegalovirus exposure and HLA in healthy donors. Researchers ran the PCR with 60 Vbeta and 13 Jbeta primers. Sequencing was performed with immunoSEQ multiplex PCR; in TCRdb, only in-frame clones are kept and a portion is missing. The table records about 190,000 clones, 65% to 80% of them present only once. Source material: PBMCs. These receptors were taken from a man aged 30 to 45 in good health and CMV-seropositive.

The CDR3 spells CAWSVGETYEQYF. Written as DNA, the CDR3 is TGTGCCTGGAGTGTAGGAGAGACCTACGAGCAGTACTTC. The chain uses TRBV30 and TRBJ2-7; D remains ambiguous. Trimming left V 0 bases short and J 2 bases short, with 8 bases between. The germline V gene has CDR1 GTSNPN and CDR2 SVGIG (reference sequence). The CDR3 is 13 amino acids. Full variable domain (missing parts from reference TRBV30 and TRBJ2-7): SQTIHQWPATLVQPVGSPLSLECTVEGTSNPNLYWYRQAAGRGLQLLFYSVGIGQISSEVPQNLSASRPQDRQFILSSKKLLLSDSGFYLCAWSVGETYEQYFGPGTRLTVT.

This clone has a handful of counts. The chain carries TRBV19 and TRBJ1-2; possibly TRBD1 for D (6 bases). The germline gives CDR1 LNHDA, CDR2 SQIVND (reference sequence). CDR3 length: 14 residues. Trimming cost V 5 bases and J 2 bases, with 12 bases left between them. CDR3 loop: CASSWSTGNYGYTF. CDR3 nucleotide sequence: TGTGCCAGTAGTTGGAGTACAGGGAACTATGGCTACACCTTC.